The clone carrying this TCR beta chain was observed a handful of times. No antigen is known for it. Full-length variable regions came from constant-region reverse primers plus semi-nested Nested Universal Primer A PCR. TCRdb used MiXCR to reprocess the 5' RACE reads, holding one entry per CDR3 protein. Found here are around 50,000 distinct CDR3 sequences, over 15% of them singletons; the top ten hold about 2.2%. Study-level points and caveats: Tumor Tregs overlapped most with tumor, then blood, naive CD4+ cells. Whole repertoires were not studied in the larger cohort, only one V-J beta rearrangement. Tumor memory CD4+ T cell TCR gene usage was found to cluster with blood and lymph node memory CD4+ cells and with lymph node naive CD4+ cells.

The germline V gene has CDR1 MDHEN and CDR2 SYDVKM. Trimming removed 2 bases from V and 3 bases from J, with 5 bases in between. CDR3 length: 12 amino acids. This receptor was identified in a female donor with breast cancer. The sequencing input was naive CD4+ T cells sorted from blood. Described subset: naive CD4+ T cells, CD4+CD45RA+CD25-. This chain links TRBV28 with TRBJ2-7; D call uncertain. The CDR3 sequence is CASSLLNYEQYF. The CDR3 nucleotides are TGTGCCAGCAGTTTACTCAACTACGAGCAGTACTTC.